What follows are 27 T cell receptor beta chains derived from one specimen sequenced in a study of blood T cell repertoires in COVID-19 (dated by TCRdb to 2020 to 2021). Library construction relied on the immunoSEQ multiplex PCR assay. This immuneACCESS table, as held by TCRdb, lists in-frame sequences with V and J called but not all clones. Of the missing ones, under half trace to an unresolved V gene in checked studies; the others have no known cause. For this sample the table gives about 220,000 clones, of which approximately 86% were detected only once. The top ten clonotypes cover 3% to 4.5% of the sample. Sequencing used peripheral blood. Every receptor here comes from a woman of 80 years or more with acute or convalescent COVID-19.

This clone came up once. The rearrangement joins TRBV6-5 to TRBJ2-2; D remains unclear. Germline V gene lookup returns CDR1 MNHEY and CDR2 SVGAGI. The CDR3 is made up of 15 amino acids. V was pared by 5 bases and J by 2 bases, with 12 bases between. CDR3 nucleotides: TGTGCCAGCAGTCCAGCGACGACTAACACCGGGGAGCTGTTTTTT. It encodes CASSPATTNTGELFF.

V gene TRBV7-3 combines with J gene TRBJ2-7, with D tentatively TRBD2 (6 bases). The CDR3 consists of 15 residues. CDR1 is SGHTA and CDR2 is FQGTGA in the germline V gene. V was pared by 3 bases and J by 0 bases, with 12 bases between. The CDR3 here is CASSFRRDSSYEQYF. In DNA form, the CDR3 reads TGTGCCAGCAGCTTCCGCCGGGACTCCTCCTACGAGCAGTACTTC.

As to this clone: The same CDR3 can be traced to other DNA sequences in this sample. The rearrangement uses TRBV3-1 (or the pseudogene TRBV3-2) and TRBJ1-2; TRBD1 is a possible D gene (5 bases). The CDR3 contains 13 residues. CDR1 and CDR2 (germline): LGHDT, YNNKEL (reference sequence). The ends were cut back, 1 base at V and 8 bases at J, with 11 bases in the middle. Here the CDR3 reads CASSQVQGGGYTF. In DNA, the CDR3 is TGTGCCAGCAGCCAAGTGCAGGGTGGCGGCTACACCTTC.

The J gene is TRBJ2-1, the V gene TRBV5-5; TRBD2 matches at 8 bases. Germline V gives CDR1 SGHKS, CDR2 YYEKEE (reference sequence). The CDR3 extends over 15 amino acids. The V and J ends lost 4 bases and 7 bases, in that order; junction bases with no gene match: 10. The CDR3 loop reads CASSPSRGVSNEQFF. DNA of the CDR3: TGTGCCAGCAGCCCCTCGCGGGGGGTTTCAAATGAGCAGTTCTTC.

The chain combines TRBV5-1 with TRBJ1-2; maybe TRBD1 (5 bases). CDR1 SGHRS and CDR2 YFSETQ come from the germline V gene. The CDR3 covers 14 residues. With 4 bases removed from V and 7 bases from J, the gap between germline ends came to 17 bases. Here the CDR3 DNA reads TGCGCCAGCAGCCGGGACTCGGGTGGTGGTGGCTACACCTTC. It encodes CASSRDSGGGGYTF. Using reference TRBV5-1 and TRBJ1-2 for the parts outside the CDR3, the full variable domain is KAGVTQTPRYLIKTRGQQVTLSCSPISGHRSVSWYQQTPGQGLQFLFEYFSETQRNKGNFPGRFSGRQFSNSRSEMNVSTLELGDSALYLCASSRDSGGGGYTFGSGTRLTVV.

The chain recombines TRBV19 with TRBJ2-2; 10 bases are a match to TRBD1. Germline V gene sequence: CDR1 LNHDA, CDR2 SQIVND (reference sequence). The CDR3 covers 15 residues. After removal of 3 bases from V and 7 bases from J, the junction contained 5 bases not matched to a gene. CDR3 DNA: TGTGCCAGTAGTATGGGACAGGGGTTTAGCGGGGAGCTGTTTTTT. Encoded protein: CASSMGQGFSGELFF.

The table lists this clone with a few counts. The chain is built from TRBV27 and TRBJ1-4; 7 bases agree with TRBD1. With V trimmed by 3 bases and J by 8 bases, 6 bases remained unmatched. This CDR3 contains 14 residues. Germline V gives CDR1 MNHEY, CDR2 SMNVEV (reference sequence). The CDR3 loop reads CASSFARGYEKLFF. The CDR3 nucleotides are TGTGCCAGCAGTTTTGCCAGGGGGTACGAAAAACTGTTTTTT.

This chain links TRBV3-1 (or the pseudogene TRBV3-2) with TRBJ1-3; unclear D gene. V lost 4 bases and J lost 4, with 5 bases in between. CDR3 size: 12 residues. Germline CDR1 and CDR2: LGHDT and YNNKEL (reference sequence). CDR3 in DNA: TGTGCCAGCAGCCCTACGGGAAACACCATATATTTT. Its protein is CASSPTGNTIYF.

The chain links TRBV12-3 or TRBV12-4 to TRBJ1-2; D is unresolved. V was clipped by 7 bases and J by 8 bases, with 11 bases between them. The CDR3 covers 11 residues. CDR3 bases: TGTGCCAGCACCCGACTTTCAGGCTACACCTTC. This gives the protein CASTRLSGYTF.

The chain uses TRBV29-1 and TRBJ2-5, with 7 bases that match TRBD1. CDR3 length: 13 amino acids. Looked up from germline, CDR1 is SQVTM and CDR2 is ANQGSEA. V lost 8 bases, J lost 1 base, and 7 bases stayed unmatched. CDR3 in amino acids: CSFRDSGQETQYF. In DNA, the CDR3 is TGCAGCTTCCGGGACAGCGGCCAAGAGACCCAGTACTTC. Drawing the rest from reference TRBV29-1 and TRBJ2-5, the complete variable domain is SAVISQKPSRDICQRGTSLTIQCQVDSQVTMMFWYRQQPGQSLTLIATANQGSEATYESGFVIDKFPISRPNLTFSTLTVSNMSPEDSSIYLCSFRDSGQETQYFGPGTRLLVL.

This sequence joins TRBV6-1 and TRBJ1-1; D unresolved. V lost 2 bases, J lost 1 base, and 5 bases lay in between. Germline CDR1 is MNHNS and CDR2 is SASEGT. The CDR3 runs 13 residues. CDR3 sequence: CASSEYGNTEAFF. The DNA of the CDR3 is TGTGCCAGCAGTGAATACGGGAACACTGAAGCTTTCTTT.

The J gene is TRBJ2-1, the V gene TRBV7-3; 8 bases line up with TRBD2. V lost 6 bases and J lost 2; bases outside the gene matches: 6. The CDR3 totals 15 residues. The germline V gene encodes CDR1 SGHTA and CDR2 FQGTGA. CDR3 coding DNA: TGTGCCAGCAGGGTCCGGGGGGGCACCTACAATGAGCAGTTCTTC. Residues: CASRVRGGTYNEQFF.

The gene calls are TRBV28 and TRBJ2-7; a weak D match, TRBD1 (5 bases). This CDR3 region has 14 residues. The V end was cut by 7 bases, the J end by 0 bases, with 13 bases between. In germline, CDR1 is MDHEN, CDR2 SYDVKM. CDR3 sequence (DNA): TGTGCCAGCACCCCTGTGACAGCCTCCTACGAGCAGTACTTC. As protein: CASTPVTASYEQYF.

This chain links TRBV6-2 or TRBV6-3 with TRBJ2-1; 9 nucleotides agree with TRBD1. CDR1 and CDR2 (germline): MNHEY, SVGEGT. The CDR3 covers 19 residues. The J segment lost 4 bases and the V segment lost 4 bases, leaving 17 bases of the junction unmatched. The CDR3: CASSSPRQGGAYNYNEQFF. The CDR3 bases are TGTGCCAGCAGTTCCCCCCGACAGGGGGGCGCGTATAATTACAATGAGCAGTTCTTC.

The rearrangement links TRBV18 to TRBJ1-1, with D maybe TRBD1 (6 bases). In germline, CDR1 is KGHSH, CDR2 LQKENI. The CDR3 sequence is 14 residues long. V lost 4 bases and J 5 bases, leaving 14 bases between the germline ends. The CDR3 here is CASSLPTGLTEAFF. CDR3 in DNA: TGTGCCAGCTCACTACCGACAGGCCTAACTGAAGCTTTCTTT.

The chain recombines TRBV5-4 with TRBJ1-4, with TRBD1 matching over 7 bases. Germline V lookup: CDR1 SGHNT, CDR2 YYREEE (reference sequence). J lost 2 bases, V lost 4 bases, and 2 bases had no gene match. This CDR3 is 14 amino acids long. The CDR3 is CASSRQGTNEKLFF. CDR3 in DNA: TGTGCCAGCAGCCGACAGGGCACTAATGAAAAACTGTTTTTT.

The chain is built from TRBV4-2 and TRBJ1-5; perhaps TRBD1 as D (5 bases). This CDR3 comprises 18 residues. V dropped 3 bases and J dropped 3 bases, with 21 bases sitting between them. The germline gives CDR1 LGHNA, CDR2 YNFKEQ. As DNA, the CDR3 is TGTGCCAGCAGCCAGGGAAATTTTCGCAGGGAGGTCAATCAGCCCCAGCATTTT. This gives the protein CASSQGNFRREVNQPQHF.

The chain carries TRBV28 and TRBJ1-5; the D gene is possibly TRBD1 (6 bases). The CDR3 sequence is 15 residues long. The germline V gene encodes CDR1 MDHEN and CDR2 SYDVKM. Trimming stripped 7 bases from V and 7 bases from J, with 20 bases between. The CDR3 region has the DNA TGTGCCAGCACCTCCCCCCGGGGAGGGGGACAGCCCCAGCATTTT. Its protein is CASTSPRGGGQPQHF.

This rearrangement joins TRBV5-1 to TRBJ1-4, with 9 bases aligning to TRBD1. The V and J ends lost 3 bases and 0 bases, in that order; junction bases with no gene match: 3. Per the germline V gene, CDR1 is SGHRS and CDR2 is YFSETQ. The CDR3 extends over 16 amino acids. CDR3 region: CASSSGQGATNEKLFF. The CDR3 DNA reads as TGCGCCAGCAGCTCGGGACAGGGCGCAACTAATGAAAAACTGTTTTTT.

V is TRBV9 and J is TRBJ2-7, with 11 positions matching TRBD2. J lost 4 bases, V lost 3 bases, and 6 bases had no gene match. The germline CDR1 and CDR2 sequences are SGDLS and YYNGEE. The CDR3 sequence is 15 residues long. The CDR3 spells CASSANSGGAYEQYF. The CDR3, as DNA: TGTGCCAGCAGCGCTAATAGCGGGGGGGCGTACGAGCAGTACTTC.

This chain links TRBV28 with TRBJ1-4; no firm D call. The CDR3 is made up of 12 amino acids. CDR1 MDHEN and CDR2 SYDVKM come from the germline V gene. The DNA of the CDR3 is TGTGCTACCTCGGGGTTGGGTGAAAAACTGTTTTTT. It encodes CATSGLGEKLFF.

V and J are TRBV4-1 and TRBJ2-7; D gene ambiguous. V lost 1 base and J lost 1, with 14 bases in between. The length of the CDR3 is 16 residues. Germline assignment: CDR1 MGHRA and CDR2 YSYEKL. This chain's CDR3 is CASSQVFRRSSYEQYF. The CDR3, as DNA: TGCGCCAGCAGCCAAGTATTCCGTAGATCTTCCTACGAGCAGTACTTC.

The genes are TRBV9 and TRBJ1-4; D is unresolved. The CDR3 is 14 residues long. V gave up 0 bases and J gave up 4 bases, with 7 bases separating them. Germline assignment: CDR1 SGDLS and CDR2 YYNGEE. CDR3 residues: CASSVGTGNEKLFF. The CDR3 nucleotides read TGTGCCAGCAGCGTAGGAACTGGTAATGAAAAACTGTTTTTT.

This sequence joins TRBV3-1 (or the pseudogene TRBV3-2) and TRBJ2-1; 8 nucleotides align to TRBD1. The CDR3 totals 18 residues. Germline V gives CDR1 LGHDT, CDR2 YNNKEL (reference sequence). Trimming took 2 bases from V and 0 from J; bases not matched to a gene: 9. The chain's CDR3 is CASSQFRGPPSSYNEQFF. Written as DNA, the CDR3 is TGTGCCAGCAGCCAATTCAGGGGGCCCCCGAGCTCCTACAATGAGCAGTTCTTC.

The V and J genes are TRBV19 and TRBJ2-1; 7 bases map to TRBD1. V trimming: 7 bases; J trimming: 2 bases; junction bases outside the gene matches: 8. The CDR3 is made up of 15 amino acids. CDR1 LNHDA and CDR2 SQIVND come from the germline V gene (reference sequence). DNA for the CDR3: TGTGCCAGTACCCCGACAGGGCCCGCCTACAATGAGCAGTTCTTC. It codes for CASTPTGPAYNEQFF.

This sequence joins TRBV5-8 and TRBJ1-6, with TRBD1 as a possible D gene (6 bases). Germline V gives CDR1 SGHTS, CDR2 YDEGEE. The CDR3 runs to 17 residues. Trimming stripped 4 bases from V and 1 base from J, with 15 bases between. The CDR3 bases are TGTGCCAGCAGCGCGGACAGCTCAGGTTCCTATAATTCACCCCTCCACTTT. This gives the protein CASSADSSGSYNSPLHF. Variable domain in full (rest from reference TRBV5-8 and TRBJ1-6): EAGVTQSPTHLIKTRGQQATLRCSPISGHTSVYWYQQALGLGLQFLLWYDEGEERNRGNFPPRFSGRQFPNYSSELNVNALELEDSALYLCASSADSSGSYNSPLHFGNGTRLTVT.

The rearrangement joins TRBV12-3 or TRBV12-4 to TRBJ1-2; 8 nucleotides line up with TRBD1. This CDR3 comprises 13 residues. V lost 7 bases and J lost 8; bases outside the gene matches: 9. The CDR3 loop is CASINHRGYGYTF. The CDR3 nucleotides read TGTGCCAGCATTAATCACAGGGGGTACGGCTACACCTTC.